A single sample is the source of the 2 T cell receptor beta chains below, sequenced in a study of CD8 T cells in Susac syndrome. After extraction with the RNeasy kit, roughly 0.45 to 1 ug of the RNA was reverse transcribed using random hexamers. TCRdb reprocessed the immunoSEQ multiplex PCR reads via MiXCR and lists one record per CDR3 protein. The sample lists about 190,000 distinct CDR3 sequences, around 93% occurring once. Sequenced sample: CD8+ T cells from PBMCs. These receptors were collected from a human donor with Susac syndrome.

The genes are TRBV18 and TRBJ1-1; a weak D match, TRBD1 (5 bases). CDR3 length: 14 amino acids. V shed 5 bases and J shed 0 bases, with 10 bases lying between them. Germline-derived CDR1 and CDR2 are KGHSH and LQKENI. The CDR3 loop reads CASSGGTLNTEAFF. In DNA form, the CDR3 reads TGTGCCAGCTCAGGCGGGACCTTGAACACTGAAGCTTTCTTT. Combining the CDR3 with reference TRBV18 and TRBJ1-1 gives the whole variable domain NAGVMQNPRHLVRRRGQEARLRCSPMKGHSHVYWYRQLPEEGLKFMVYLQKENIIDESGMPKERFSAEFPKEGPSILRIQQVVRGDSAAYFCASSGGTLNTEAFFGQGTRLTVV.

The CDR3 nucleotides are TGCGCCAGCAGTCAGGCAGGGGATCAGCCCCAGCATTTT. Translation: CASSQAGDQPQHF. The rearrangement joins TRBV4-1 to TRBJ1-5; possible D gene TRBD1, 6 bases. Germline values: CDR1 MGHRA, CDR2 YSYEKL. The CDR3 runs 13 residues. V was pared by 6 bases and J by 5 bases, with 11 bases between.